A single sample is the source of the 22 T cell receptor gamma chains below, sequenced in a study of Vδ1+ human thymocytes. Findings and caveats of the study: In the thymus, TRG and TRD repertoires looked highly polyclonal with Gaussian CDR3 lengths.

RNA was extracted from the cells and then reverse transcribed. Pooled V-gene forward primers with one constant-region reverse primer generated the CDR3 amplicons by multiplex PCR. TCRdb re-called the multiplex PCR reads via CATT. The table shows approximately 40,000 gamma-chain clones, with 20% occurring only once. Their antigen targets remain unknown. Sample: Vdelta1+ gamma-delta thymocytes from the thymus. The subset here: FACS-sorted CD3+ TCRalphabeta- TCRVdelta1+ TCRVdelta2- thymocytes. These receptors all stem from a girl younger than two who had congenital heart surgery.

This clone was detected once. The chain has TRGV3 and TRGJP2. CDR1 and CDR2 from the germline V gene are VTNTFY and YDVSTARD (reference sequence). V shed 3 bases, J shed 6 bases, and the junction held 10 bases outside the gene matches. The CDR3 has 15 residues. CDR3 sequence: CATWDAKLGDWIKTF. CDR3 DNA sequence: TGTGCCACCTGGGACGCAAAACTGGGTGATTGGATCAAGACGTTT.

This clone was picked up a small number of times. This rearrangement joins TRGV2 to TRGJ1 or TRGJ2. The CDR3 consists of 13 residues. V lost 0 bases to trimming and J lost 9 bases; unmatched junction nucleotides: 8. Germline CDR1 reads EGSNGY; CDR2 reads YDSYNSKV. The CDR3 loop is CATWDGPTVKKLF. The CDR3 DNA reads as TGTGCCACCTGGGACGGGCCTACGGTTAAGAAACTCTTT.

This clone was seen only a few times. The chain joins TRGV5 to TRGJ1 or TRGJ2. CDR1 is VINAFY and CDR2 is YDVSNSKD in the germline V gene. The CDR3 is made up of 18 amino acids. Trimming removed 0 bases from V and 1 base from J; junction bases left unmatched: 15. The CDR3 sequence: CATWDRPRKSLNYYKKLF. CDR3 in DNA: TGTGCCACCTGGGACAGGCCACGTAAATCCCTTAATTATTATAAGAAACTCTTT.

V and J are TRGV3 and TRGJ1 or TRGJ2. Germline CDR1 VTNTFY, CDR2 YDVSTARD (reference sequence). V gave up 0 bases and J gave up 10 bases; unmatched junction bases: 12. The CDR3 runs to 14 residues. The CDR3 bases are TGTGCCACCTGGGACAGGCTTAATTTAGTGAAGAAACTCTTT. It encodes CATWDRLNLVKKLF.

This chain joins TRGV4 and TRGJ1 or TRGJ2. V shed 3 bases, J shed 6 bases, and the junction held 8 bases outside the gene matches. Germline CDR1 and CDR2: EGSTGY and YDSYTSSV. The CDR3 runs 13 residues. CDR3 region: CATWDRGCYKKLF. DNA for the CDR3: TGTGCCACCTGGGATCGGGGCTGTTATAAGAAACTCTTT.

The chain is built from TRGV4 and TRGJ1 or TRGJ2. The V gene end was trimmed by 4 bases and the J gene end by 7 bases; junction bases not matched to a gene: 10. The germline gives CDR1 EGSTGY, CDR2 YDSYTSSV. The CDR3 contains 13 residues. The CDR3 region has the DNA TGTGCCACCTGGGACCACGTATTGTATAAGAAACTCTTT. It codes for CATWDHVLYKKLF.

A remark on this clone: In the same sample, other DNA sequences code for this CDR3. The gene calls are TRGV2 and TRGJ1 or TRGJ2. The ends lost 4 bases at V and 4 bases at J; junction bases unmatched: 7. Germline V CDR1 and CDR2: EGSNGY, YDSYNSKV. The CDR3 sequence is 13 residues long. Here the CDR3 reads CATWDVGYYKKLF. The CDR3 DNA follows: TGTGCCACCTGGGATGTAGGCTATTATAAGAAACTCTTT.

This clone was picked up a small number of times. The V call is TRGV9, the J call TRGJ1 or TRGJ2. The CDR3 contains 13 residues. Germline V gene data show CDR1 as GITISATS and CDR2 as ISYDGTV (reference sequence). V lost 3 bases to trimming and J lost 12 bases; unmatched junction nucleotides: 14. The CDR3 DNA sequence: TGTGCCTTGTGGGAGACCACCTGGGGTATGAAACTCTTT. This encodes CALWETTWGMKLF.

V is TRGV4 and J is TRGJ1 or TRGJ2. This CDR3 has 13 amino acids. CDR1 and CDR2 from the germline V gene are EGSTGY and YDSYTSSV. J was trimmed by 5 bases and V by 1 base; bases with no gene match: 5. The CDR3 protein is CATWDGCDYKKLF. CDR3 DNA sequence: TGTGCCACCTGGGATGGTTGCGATTATAAGAAACTCTTT.

This clone was found a few times. V gene TRGV3 combines with J gene TRGJ1 or TRGJ2. The trim removed 4 bases at V and 2 bases at J, leaving 8 bases unmatched. The CDR3 runs 14 residues. Germline values: CDR1 VTNTFY, CDR2 YDVSTARD (reference sequence). The CDR3 loop is CATWEGLDYYKKLF. In DNA form, the CDR3 reads TGTGCCACCTGGGAGGGCCTGGATTATTATAAGAAACTCTTT.

This clone was picked up a small number of times. This rearrangement joins TRGV8 to TRGJP2. The V gene's germline CDR1 is VENAVY and CDR2 YDSYNSRV. This CDR3 spans 15 amino acids. V was pared by 2 bases and J by 8 bases, with 11 bases of the junction left unmatched. CDR3 protein: CATWDNGFGDWIKTF. CDR3 nucleotide sequence: TGTGCCACCTGGGATAATGGGTTCGGCGATTGGATCAAGACGTTT.

The chain is built from TRGV3 and TRGJ1 or TRGJ2. This CDR3 comprises 16 residues. The trim removed 3 bases at V and 2 bases at J, leaving 13 bases unmatched. Germline V gene sequence: CDR1 VTNTFY, CDR2 YDVSTARD (reference sequence). The CDR3 DNA is TGTGCCACCTGGGACGAGGCTTCGCGAGATTATTATAAGAAACTCTTT. This sequence encodes CATWDEASRDYYKKLF.

With regard to this clone: Other DNA sequences of this sample code for an identical CDR3. This chain links TRGV9 with TRGJP2. V shed 0 bases and J 6 bases; nucleotides not matched to a gene: 4. The CDR3 length is 14 residues. CDR1 GITISATS and CDR2 ISYDGTV come from the germline V gene (reference sequence). The CDR3 here is CALWEVGGDWIKTF. CDR3 bases: TGTGCCTTGTGGGAGGTGGGGGGTGATTGGATCAAGACGTTT.

This clone was seen only a few times. The V and J genes are TRGV3 and TRGJ1 or TRGJ2. The CDR3 has 11 amino acids. Germline trimming cut 2 bases from V and 12 bases from J; bases unmatched to any gene: 7. Germline V CDR1 and CDR2: VTNTFY, YDVSTARD (reference sequence). This CDR3 is CATWDTLGKLF. CDR3 bases: TGTGCCACCTGGGACACGTTGGGGAAACTCTTT.

V is TRGV4 and J is TRGJ1 or TRGJ2. The CDR3 totals 12 residues. V trimming: 5 bases; J trimming: 11 bases; junction bases outside the gene matches: 12. CDR1 and CDR2 (germline): EGSTGY, YDSYTSSV. For the CDR3, the DNA is TGTGCCACCTGGGTTAGCAGGGGCCAGAAACTCTTT. Protein sequence: CATWVSRGQKLF.

This clone was observed a few times. The chain is built from TRGV2 and TRGJ1 or TRGJ2. Germline assignment: CDR1 EGSNGY and CDR2 YDSYNSKV. The CDR3 covers 15 residues. After removal of 0 bases from V and 1 base from J, the junction contained 6 bases not matched to a gene. For the CDR3, the DNA is TGTGCCACCTGGGACGGGCAGGACAATTATTATAAGAAACTCTTT. This sequence encodes CATWDGQDNYYKKLF.

This clone occurred a few times. V usage is TRGV4 and J usage is TRGJ1 or TRGJ2. V shed 2 bases and J 4 bases; nucleotides not matched to a gene: 5. There are 13 residues in the CDR3. Looked up from germline, CDR1 is EGSTGY and CDR2 is YDSYTSSV. Here the CDR3 reads CATWDEWYYKKLF. The CDR3 DNA is TGTGCCACCTGGGATGAGTGGTATTATAAGAAACTCTTT.

This clone has a handful of counts. The chain combines TRGV5 with TRGJ1 or TRGJ2. The CDR3 contains 12 residues. Unmatched junction bases numbered 4, after V lost 3 bases and J lost 5 bases. Germline values: CDR1 VINAFY, CDR2 YDVSNSKD. CDR3 amino acids: CATWDCDYKKLF. CDR3 in DNA: TGTGCCACCTGGGACTGTGATTATAAGAAACTCTTT.

In this sample, this clone turned up a few times. The genes are TRGV2 and TRGJ1 or TRGJ2. The ends lost 6 bases at V and 12 bases at J; junction bases unmatched: 5. Germline V lookup: CDR1 EGSNGY, CDR2 YDSYNSKV. The CDR3 extends over 9 amino acids. In nucleotides, the CDR3 is TGTGCCACCTGGTTGCCGAAACTCTTT. It specifies CATWLPKLF.

The V gene is TRGV4, the J gene TRGJ1 or TRGJ2. The trim removed 3 bases at V and 6 bases at J, leaving 11 bases unmatched. The CDR3 length is 14 residues. From germline, CDR1 is EGSTGY and CDR2 YDSYTSSV. Here the CDR3 reads CATWDRRRAYKKLF. DNA of the CDR3: TGTGCCACCTGGGATAGACGACGGGCTTATAAGAAACTCTTT.

This rearrangement joins TRGV9 to TRGJ1 or TRGJ2. Germline-derived CDR1 and CDR2 are GITISATS and ISYDGTV (reference sequence). V trimming: 0 bases; J trimming: 9 bases; junction bases outside the gene matches: 14. The CDR3 totals 15 residues. The CDR3 coding sequence is TGTGCCTTGTGGGAGGTGCGGTGTTCCGGGGCTAAGAAACTCTTT. Its translation: CALWEVRCSGAKKLF.

The rearrangement links TRGV5 to TRGJ1 or TRGJ2. Germline-derived CDR1 and CDR2 are VINAFY and YDVSNSKD. The CDR3 is made up of 14 amino acids. The V and J ends lost 3 bases and 3 bases, in that order; junction bases with no gene match: 8. CDR3 protein: CATWDRGIYYKKLF. DNA of the CDR3: TGTGCCACCTGGGACCGGGGAATTTATTATAAGAAACTCTTT.